Listed below are T cell receptor beta chains from one sample, sequenced in a study of T cell repertoires in cytomegalovirus infection. The antigens of these receptors remain unknown. In TCRdb, the reads were re-called with MiXCR into one record per CDR3 protein. The sample yields tens of thousands of distinct CDR3 sequences, 20% to 30% seen once. The sequenced sample was CD8+ T cells from cultured PBMCs, obtained from culture after CMV antigen stimulation. All receptors derive from a human donor in good health (CMV status not recorded). Some clones in this sample may be carry-over from other donors' samples. CDR3s include the opening cysteine and the closing phenylalanine or tryptophan. D genes are given only for firm matches. Clone size is shown for a subset of rows, as once, few, many or a class of expanded clone.

cdr3_nt	cdr3_aa	v_call	j_call	clone_size	d_call
TGTGCCACCAACGGCAGGGGTTCATACGAGCAGTACTTC	CATNGRGSYEQYF	TRBV19	TRBJ2-7	many	NA
TGTGCCAGCAGTTCTCCGAACTCCTACGAGCAGTACTTC	CASSSPNSYEQYF	TRBV6-5	TRBJ2-7	few	NA
TGTGCCAGCAGGGACAGGGTTCTCACTGAAGCTTTCTTT	CASRDRVLTEAFF	TRBV28	TRBJ1-1	NA	TRBD1
TGTGCCAGCAGCTCGGACAGGGACAATCAGCCCCAGCATTTT	CASSSDRDNQPQHF	TRBV7-9	TRBJ1-5	many	TRBD1
TGTGCCAGCAGCTTAGTAGGACAGGGACCCCTAAAAGATAACGAGCAGTACTTC	CASSLVGQGPLKDNEQYF	TRBV7-9	TRBJ2-7	many	TRBD1
TGTGCCAGCAGCTCCGGACTAGCGGGTTCTCTGGGGACCCAGTACTTC	CASSSGLAGSLGTQYF	TRBV12-3/TRBV12-4	TRBJ2-5	NA	TRBD2
TGTGCCTGGAGTGTAGGACGGCTGTCCTCCTACGAGCAGTACTTC	CAWSVGRLSSYEQYF	TRBV30	TRBJ2-7	NA	NA
TGTGCCAGCAGTCAAAGAGACAGGACCACAGATACGCAGTATTTT	CASSQRDRTTDTQYF	TRBV6-2/TRBV6-3	TRBJ2-3	NA	NA
TGTGCCAGCGGCCTGACAGGGTCAAACGTCCTGACTTTC	CASGLTGSNVLTF	TRBV25-1	TRBJ2-6	few	TRBD1
TGCGCCAGCACCCCGGGACAGGGTCCCTACGAGCAGTACTTC	CASTPGQGPYEQYF	TRBV4-3	TRBJ2-7	NA	TRBD1
TGCAGTGCTAGACCCTACCGGAACTACAATGAGCAGTTCTTC	CSARPYRNYNEQFF	TRBV20-1	TRBJ2-1	few	NA
TGTGCCAGCAGTTACTCGACAGGACTAGCGGGGGTCCGAAGCTCCTACAATGAGCAGTTCTTC	CASSYSTGLAGVRSSYNEQFF	TRBV6-6	TRBJ2-1	few	TRBD2
TGTGCCAGCAGCCTGGCTGAAGGGTATGGCTACACCTTC	CASSLAEGYGYTF	TRBV12-3/TRBV12-4	TRBJ1-2	few	NA
TGCAGTGCTAGTAGCGGGACGGGCAATGAGCAGTTCTTT	CSASSGTGNEQFF	TRBV20-1	TRBJ2-1	few	TRBD2